This T cell receptor beta chain appears in the sequencing data of a study of Ad26.COV2.S vaccination and SARS-CoV-2 variants. Study as a whole: Donor got 5x10^10 or 1x10^11 viral particles of Ad26.COV2.S.

Profiled with immunoSEQ multiplex PCR; TCRdb holds only in-frame clones, not every one. The data contain some 390,000 clones, 89% of them singletons. With regard to this clone: Its antigen is currently unknown.

The study, taken as a whole, reports: Measurements of TCR breadth and depth may have given underestimates of the total T cell responses.

Treatment given: around 19 received Ad26.COV2.S at low or high dose, single or two shots; about 5 received placebo; per-sample allocation not given. Samples came from day 63 after the first vaccine or placebo injection. Vaccine was an Ad26 vector expressing Wuhan-strain SARS-CoV-2 spike. V dropped 8 bases and J dropped 0; count of bases not matched to a gene: 9. Looked up from germline, CDR1 is MDHEN and CDR2 is SYDVKM. CDR3 length: 15 residues. The specimen was peripheral blood, collected in a trial of Ad26.COV2.S vaccine versus placebo. The source is a person aged 18-65 years who received the Ad26.COV2.S COVID-19 vaccine or a placebo. This chain connects TRBV28 to TRBJ2-7; 8 bases agree with TRBD1. The DNA for the CDR3 is TGTGCCAGCGACCTCGGACAGGGCTACTCCTACGAGCAGTACTTC. Its protein is CASDLGQGYSYEQYF.